Presented here are 13 T cell receptor beta chains from one specimen sequenced in a study of regulatory T cells in long-lasting Graves disease. The sample's time point: persistent/refractory GD, antithyroid drugs over 5 years with positive TRAb. Isolated PBMC RNA provided the starting material for the TCR library. HTBI primers from iRepertoire and Arm-PCR of CDR3 regions yielded the TCR beta libraries. TCRdb independently ran MiXCR on the multiplex PCR reads; one entry per CDR3 protein. The table has some 330,000 distinct CDR3 sequences, approximately 23% seen once. Sequencing used peripheral blood mononuclear cells (PBMCs), obtained when the disease was refractory, from a patient treated with antithyroid drugs. The receptors were sampled from a woman aged 40 to 55 with Graves disease.

The J gene is TRBJ2-4, the V gene TRBV4-1, with 9 bases fitting TRBD1. The germline CDR1 and CDR2 sequences are MGHRA and YSYEKL. V lost 2 bases and J lost 4; bases outside the gene matches: 9. This CDR3 has 17 amino acids. CDR3 loop: CASSQPYRGRRKNIQYF. The CDR3 nucleotides read TGCGCCAGCAGCCAACCCTACAGGGGGCGCCGGAAAAACATTCAGTACTTC.

The chain couples TRBV7-9 to TRBJ2-7; tentatively, D is TRBD2 (6 bases). Trimming left V 3 bases short and J 2 bases short, with 8 bases between. This CDR3 region has 13 residues. The V gene's germline CDR1 is SEHNR and CDR2 FQNEAQ (reference sequence). The CDR3: CASSFPSAYEQYF. The DNA of the CDR3 is TGTGCCAGCAGCTTCCCTAGCGCCTACGAGCAGTACTTC.

This clonotype was observed once. The chain has TRBV19 and TRBJ2-7; TRBD1 or TRBD2 may be the D gene (6 bases each). CDR1 and CDR2 from the germline V gene are LNHDA and SQIVND (reference sequence). The CDR3 totals 13 residues. Trimming cost V 6 bases and J 2 bases, with 11 bases left between them. CDR3 DNA: TGTGCCAGTAGGCCGGGGGCCACCTACGAGCAGTACTTC. This gives the protein CASRPGATYEQYF.

With regard to this clonotype: A read error may explain this, as a much larger clone is one base away. J is TRBJ2-5 and V is TRBV6-1; 9 bases are shared with TRBD1. Germline V gene data show CDR1 as MNHNS and CDR2 as SASEGT. The CDR3 contains 16 residues. CDR3 bases: TGTGTCAGCAGTGAAACCCCGGGACAGGGTAAAGAGACCCAGTACTTC. It specifies CVSSETPGQGKETQYF.

As for this clonotype: A read error is possible here, since a much larger clone lies one base away. This chain connects TRBV29-1 to TRBJ1-1; D not resolved. The V gene lost 4 bases and the J gene lost 3 bases, with 18 bases spanning the gap. CDR3 size: 15 residues. Looked up from germline, CDR1 is SQVTM and CDR2 is ANQGSEA. The CDR3 protein is CSVGSGKSLDTEAFF. CDR3 DNA: TGCAGCGTTGGGTCAGGAAAGAGCTTGGACACTGAAGCTTTCTTT.

Ten or more counts support this clonotype. The rearrangement links TRBV28 to TRBJ1-5; D is unclear. Germline V lookup: CDR1 MDHEN, CDR2 SYDVKM. The germline V and J ends were trimmed by 5 bases and 7 bases, with 12 bases remaining between them. This CDR3 is 13 amino acids long. CDR3 residues: CASSPGVGQPQHF. CDR3 nucleotide sequence: TGTGCCAGCAGTCCGGGAGTAGGACAGCCCCAGCATTTT. Full variable domain (outside the CDR3, taken from reference TRBV28 and TRBJ1-5): DVKVTQSSRYLVKRTGEKVFLECVQDMDHENMFWYRQDPGLGLRLIYFSYDVKMKEKGDIPEGYSVSREKKERFSLILESASTNQTSMYLCASSPGVGQPQHFGDGTRLSIL.

The chain couples TRBV20-1 to TRBJ1-1, with 7 positions matching TRBD1. CDR3 length equals 15 residues. Losses at the gene ends were 5 bases for V and 5 bases for J; bases not matched to a gene: 14. Germline loops: CDR1 DFQATT, CDR2 SNEGSKA (reference sequence). The CDR3 bases are TGCAGTGCTGTACAAGGGGGCGGGCATCGGACTGAAGCTTTCTTT. Translated, it gives CSAVQGGGHRTEAFF.

The rearrangement links TRBV7-8 to TRBJ2-1, with D maybe TRBD1 (6 bases). The CDR3 consists of 13 residues. Germline CDR1 and CDR2: SGHVS and FQNEAQ. V was pared by 5 bases and J by 11 bases, with 16 bases between. CDR3 in amino acids: CASSPHLDRKQFF. CDR3 sequence (DNA): TGTGCCAGCAGCCCCCACCTCGACAGGAAGCAGTTCTTC.

This clonotype has a handful of counts. The chain joins TRBV3-1 to TRBJ2-5; D is undetermined. There are 11 residues in the CDR3. Germline CDR1 LGHDT, CDR2 YNNKEL (reference sequence). Trimming shortened V by 1 base and J by 11 bases, and 8 bases separated the two germline ends. CDR3 coding DNA: TGTGCCAGCAGCCAAGTGTCGGTTCAGTACTTC. Translated, it gives CASSQVSVQYF.

The V and J genes are TRBV19 and TRBJ1-5; D gene unclear. V was pared by 5 bases and J by 4 bases, with 18 bases between. This CDR3 has 16 residues. Germline CDR1 and CDR2: LNHDA and SQIVND (reference sequence). The CDR3 protein is CASSRPGTGSNQPQHF. The CDR3 coding sequence is TGTGCCAGTAGTCGACCGGGAACGGGGTCAAATCAGCCCCAGCATTTT.

This chain joins TRBV2 and TRBJ1-2; TRBD1 agrees at 9 bases. V lost 6 bases and J lost 4; bases outside the gene matches: 3. This CDR3 region has 13 residues. Germline V lookup: CDR1 SNHLY, CDR2 FYNNEI. The CDR3 DNA follows: TGTGCCAGCAGAGGGGGACAGGGCTATGGCTACACCTTC. Protein product: CASRGGQGYGYTF.

This clonotype was seen ten or more times. The rearrangement links TRBV29-1 to TRBJ1-1; D ambiguous. Germline CDR1 SQVTM, CDR2 ANQGSEA. The V end was cut by 7 bases, the J end by 5 bases, with 14 bases between. This CDR3 spans 12 amino acids. CDR3 region: CSALLPSTEAFF. The CDR3 DNA is TGCAGCGCTTTGCTCCCCTCGACTGAAGCTTTCTTT. Full variable domain (missing parts from reference TRBV29-1 and TRBJ1-1): SAVISQKPSRDICQRGTSLTIQCQVDSQVTMMFWYRQQPGQSLTLIATANQGSEATYESGFVIDKFPISRPNLTFSTLTVSNMSPEDSSIYLCSALLPSTEAFFGQGTRLTVV.

This clonotype was found a few times. Germline is not matched at one junction end, which may reflect a read error. The V gene is TRBV5-1, the J gene TRBJ2-2, with unresolved D. The CDR3 is 14 amino acids. Germline assignment: CDR1 SGHRS and CDR2 YFSETQ. CDR3: CASSLESNTGELFF. CDR3 coding DNA: TGTGCCAGCAGCTTGGAGTCGAACACCGGGGAGCTGTTTTTT.